The TCR beta chain described here comes from a study of blood T cell repertoires in COVID-19. The CDR3 spans 16 residues. V was clipped by 2 bases and J by 0 bases, with 12 bases between them. Germline V gives CDR1 SNHLY, CDR2 FYNNEI. The method was immunoSEQ multiplex PCR; TCRdb's version includes in-frame clones alone and lacks a portion of them. The sample shows over 45,000 clones, 76% of them seen only once. The TCR comes from a man aged 45 to 65 with active or convalescent COVID-19. Sequenced input: peripheral blood. The chain joins TRBV2 to TRBJ2-3, with D possibly being TRBD1 (5 bases). The CDR3 here is CASSEFVGESTDTQYF. The CDR3 DNA is TGTGCCAGCAGTGAATTCGTAGGGGAAAGCACAGATACGCAGTATTTT.